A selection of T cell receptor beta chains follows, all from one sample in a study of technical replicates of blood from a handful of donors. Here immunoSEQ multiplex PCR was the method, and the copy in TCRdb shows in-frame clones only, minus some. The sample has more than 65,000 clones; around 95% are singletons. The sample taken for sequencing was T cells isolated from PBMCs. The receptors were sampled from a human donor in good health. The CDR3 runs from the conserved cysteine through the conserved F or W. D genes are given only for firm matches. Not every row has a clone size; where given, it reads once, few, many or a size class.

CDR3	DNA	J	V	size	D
CASSYVSEGSQYF	TGTGCCAGCAGTTACGTGTCAGAGGGTTCCCAGTACTTC	TRBJ2-5	TRBV6-5	.	.
CASSMLGGGELFF	TGTGCCAGCAGCATGCTTGGCGGTGGGGAGCTGTTTTTT	TRBJ2-2	TRBV7-9	.	.
CASSLLPGVDRNQPQHF	TGTGCCAGCAGCTTGTTGCCAGGGGTTGATCGCAATCAGCCCCAGCATTTT	TRBJ1-5	TRBV5-5	once	.
CASGKRGEQETQYF	TGTGCCAGCGGGAAGCGGGGGGAACAAGAGACCCAGTACTTC	TRBJ2-5	TRBV11-3	.	TRBD2
CASSLGEGNYEQYF	TGTGCCAGCAGCTTAGGGGAGGGGAACTACGAGCAGTACTTC	TRBJ2-7	TRBV7-9	.	TRBD2
CASSLSPGGAGGNTIYF	TGTGCCAGCAGCTTGTCCCCCGGGGGAGCCGGTGGAAACACCATATATTTT	TRBJ1-3	TRBV7-9	.	.
CASSLRTGAGANVLTF	TGCGCCAGCAGCCTTAGGACAGGGGCTGGGGCCAACGTCCTGACTTTC	TRBJ2-6	TRBV4-1	.	TRBD1
CASSFSGGYRDTQYF	TGTGCCAGCAGCTTTTCGGGGGGATACAGAGATACGCAGTATTTT	TRBJ2-3	TRBV7-8	.	TRBD2
CASSSWGAGTTEAFF	TGTGCCAGCAGCTCCTGGGGCGCGGGAACCACTGAAGCTTTCTTT	TRBJ1-1	TRBV11-2	.	.
CATHGEVGMPQHF	TGTGCCACCCATGGTGAGGTTGGAATGCCCCAGCATTTT	TRBJ1-5	TRBV15	.	.
CASSTGTSGGYEQFF	TGTGCCAGTAGTACCGGGACTAGCGGGGGTTATGAGCAGTTCTTC	TRBJ2-1	TRBV19	once	TRBD2
CASRGVNSYEQYF	TGTGCCAGCAGGGGCGTTAACTCCTACGAGCAGTACTTC	TRBJ2-7	TRBV2	.	.
CASSYGAGPYEQYF	TGTGCCAGCAGTTATGGGGCAGGGCCCTACGAGCAGTACTTC	TRBJ2-7	TRBV6-5	.	.
CASSREDRGLYEQYF	TGCGCCAGCAGCAGGGAGGACAGGGGTCTCTACGAGCAGTACTTC	TRBJ2-7	TRBV5-1	.	TRBD1
CASREISGANVLTF	TGTGCCAGCCGTGAGATATCTGGGGCCAACGTCCTGACTTTC	TRBJ2-6	TRBV27	.	.
CASSQAQDYYEQYF	TGCGCCAGCAGCCAAGCCCAGGATTACTACGAGCAGTACTTC	TRBJ2-7	TRBV4-1	.	.
CASSSYGDRVGTEAFF	TGCGCCAGCAGTTCCTACGGGGACAGGGTCGGCACTGAAGCTTTCTTT	TRBJ1-1	TRBV5-1	.	TRBD1
CASSIESSTDTQYF	TGTGCCAGTAGTATAGAATCTAGCACAGATACGCAGTATTTT	TRBJ2-3	TRBV19	.	.
CASSQEAGGLVDTQYF	TGCGCCAGCAGCCAAGAGGCGGGAGGGCTCGTGGATACGCAGTATTTT	TRBJ2-3	TRBV4-1	once	TRBD2
CASNNQGNTEAFF	TGTGCCAGCAACAATCAGGGAAACACTGAAGCTTTCTTT	TRBJ1-1	TRBV5-4	.	.
CASSLSDRGHGYGYTF	TGTGCCAGCAGCCTCTCGGACAGGGGGCACGGCTATGGCTACACCTTC	TRBJ1-2	TRBV7-9	.	TRBD1
CASSISGYEQYF	TGTGCCAGTAGTATTAGCGGGTACGAGCAGTACTTC	TRBJ2-7	TRBV19	.	TRBD2
CASSITGRQQNTEAFF	TGTGCCAGCAGCATCACAGGGAGACAGCAGAACACTGAAGCTTTCTTT	TRBJ1-1	TRBV7-9	once	.
CASNWGRYNEQFF	TGTGCCAGCAATTGGGGGAGGTACAATGAGCAGTTCTTC	TRBJ2-1	TRBV6-1	.	.
CAISESSESAEAFF	TGTGCCATCAGTGAGTCGAGCGAATCCGCTGAAGCTTTCTTT	TRBJ1-1	TRBV10-3	.	.
CASSAGITSTDTQYF	TGTGCCAGCAGCGCAGGGATTACTAGCACAGATACGCAGTATTTT	TRBJ2-3	TRBV6-1	.	.
CASSPVDRGISYEQYF	TGTGCCAGCAGCCCGGTGGACAGGGGAATATCCTACGAGCAGTACTTC	TRBJ2-7	TRBV28	.	TRBD1
CAWRHRNPGQGRGEQYF	TGTGCCTGGAGGCACCGCAACCCGGGACAGGGGCGAGGTGAGCAGTACTTC	TRBJ2-7	TRBV30	once	TRBD1
CARDDRKNQPQHF	TGTGCTAGGGATGACAGGAAGAATCAGCCCCAGCATTTT	TRBJ1-5	TRBV12-5	.	.
CASSAEAKNIQYF	TGTGCCAGCAGCGCGGAGGCCAAAAACATTCAGTACTTC	TRBJ2-4	TRBV2	.	.
CASSLSVVEIYQPQHF	TGTGCCAGCAGTTTGTCTGTTGTGGAGATTTATCAGCCCCAGCATTTT	TRBJ1-5	TRBV28	.	.
CASSFTGETNEKLFF	TGCGCCAGCAGCTTTACAGGGGAAACTAATGAAAAACTGTTTTTT	TRBJ1-4	TRBV5-1	.	TRBD1
CASSPRTFRGNTEAFF	TGTGCCAGCAGCCCCCGAACGTTCCGGGGGAACACTGAAGCTTTCTTT	TRBJ1-1	TRBV14	.	.
CASSSLAGGGTDTQYF	TGTGCCAGCAGTTCCCTAGCGGGAGGGGGCACAGATACGCAGTATTTT	TRBJ2-3	TRBV6-5	.	TRBD2
CASSLRQGSWRNGYTF	TGTGCCAGCAGCTTGCGGCAGGGGAGTTGGCGCAATGGCTACACCTTC	TRBJ1-2	TRBV5-6	few	.
CASSGRQDKNQPQHF	TGTGCCAGCAGTGGACGACAGGACAAAAATCAGCCCCAGCATTTT	TRBJ1-5	TRBV6-1	.	.
CASSPFRGPTGELFF	TGTGCCAGCAGCCCCTTCAGGGGACCCACCGGGGAGCTGTTTTTT	TRBJ2-2	TRBV11-3	.	.
CASTLLGNTEAFF	TGTGCCAGCACCCTACTCGGGAACACTGAAGCTTTCTTT	TRBJ1-1	TRBV6-6	.	.
CASSYSSLNQPQHF	TGTGCCAGCAGTTACTCTTCCCTTAATCAGCCCCAGCATTTT	TRBJ1-5	TRBV6-5	.	.
CASSFGPRTGIYGYTF	TGTGCCAGCAGTTTTGGTCCCCGAACAGGCATCTATGGCTACACCTTC	TRBJ1-2	TRBV27	.	.
CASSENSGAYNEQFF	TGCGCCAGCAGTGAGAACAGCGGGGCGTACAATGAGCAGTTCTTC	TRBJ2-1	TRBV10-1	.	TRBD2
CASLRGVRDIYGYTF	TGTGCCAGCCTACGAGGGGTCCGGGACATCTATGGCTACACCTTC	TRBJ1-2	TRBV6-1	.	.
CAISTSQSAGGQETQYF	TGTGCCATCAGTACCTCGCAGTCAGCGGGAGGGCAAGAGACCCAGTACTTC	TRBJ2-5	TRBV10-3	.	TRBD2
CASSFLDRAGNEQFF	TGTGCCAGCAGCTTCCTGGACAGGGCTGGTAATGAGCAGTTCTTC	TRBJ2-1	TRBV7-9	.	TRBD1
CASGGNQPQHF	TGTGCCAGCGGCGGGAATCAGCCCCAGCATTTT	TRBJ1-5	TRBV2	.	.
CASSRTGGGWDTEAFF	TGCGCCAGCAGCCGAACGGGGGGCGGATGGGACACTGAAGCTTTCTTT	TRBJ1-1	TRBV4-1	.	.
CASSFRAGGQTDTQYF	TGTGCCAGCAGCTTTCGAGCGGGGGGGCAAACAGATACGCAGTATTTT	TRBJ2-3	TRBV5-4	.	TRBD2
CATEAGGVSEQYF	TGTGCCACTGAAGCCGGCGGGGTCTCCGAGCAGTACTTC	TRBJ2-7	TRBV19	.	.
CASNPRVLGNYGYTF	TGTGCCAGCAACCCGAGGGTGTTGGGTAACTATGGCTACACCTTC	TRBJ1-2	TRBV2	.	.
CATSHTDTQYF	TGTGCCACCAGCCACACAGATACGCAGTATTTT	TRBJ2-3	TRBV15	.	.
CASSPEMTNWSNEQFF	TGTGCCAGCAGCCCCGAGATGACTAATTGGTCCAATGAGCAGTTCTTC	TRBJ2-1	TRBV11-2	.	.
CASSSGGPGEGYEQYF	TGTGCCAGTAGTTCAGGGGGCCCAGGTGAGGGCTACGAGCAGTACTTC	TRBJ2-7	TRBV19	.	TRBD1
CASSDLAGRLYIAGELFF	TGTGCCAGCAGTGATCTAGCGGGGCGGCTCTATATCGCCGGGGAGCTGTTTTTT	TRBJ2-2	TRBV6-1	.	TRBD2
CASSQGHLAGVGDTQYF	TGTGCCAGCAGCCAAGGGCACTTAGCGGGAGTTGGAGATACGCAGTATTTT	TRBJ2-3	TRBV14	.	TRBD2
CASSLRRGTYEQYF	TGTGCCAGCAGTTTACGGCGGGGGACCTACGAGCAGTACTTC	TRBJ2-7	TRBV27	.	TRBD2
CASSFFPGQSTYEQYF	TGTGCCAGCAGTTTTTTTCCGGGACAGAGTACCTACGAGCAGTACTTC	TRBJ2-7	TRBV28	few	TRBD1
CASSFPSLETQYF	TGTGCCAGCAGTTTTCCTAGCTTGGAGACCCAGTACTTC	TRBJ2-5	TRBV28	.	.
CASSVRVAGDYGTDTQYF	TGTGCCAGCAGCGTAAGGGTAGCGGGGGACTACGGCACAGATACGCAGTATTTT	TRBJ2-3	TRBV9	.	TRBD2
CASTPGGINQPQHF	TGTGCCAGTACCCCAGGGGGCATCAATCAGCCCCAGCATTTT	TRBJ1-5	TRBV19	.	TRBD1
CATRSTPRFPSGSPLHF	TGTGCCACCCGGTCCACACCACGCTTTCCCAGCGGTTCACCCCTCCACTTT	TRBJ1-6	TRBV19	once	.